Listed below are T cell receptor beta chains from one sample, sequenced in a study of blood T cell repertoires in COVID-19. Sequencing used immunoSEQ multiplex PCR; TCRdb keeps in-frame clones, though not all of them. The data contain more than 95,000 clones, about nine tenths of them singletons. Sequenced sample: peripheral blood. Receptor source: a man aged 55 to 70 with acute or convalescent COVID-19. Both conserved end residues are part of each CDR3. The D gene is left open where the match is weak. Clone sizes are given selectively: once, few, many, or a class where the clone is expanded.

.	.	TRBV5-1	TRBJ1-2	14	TGCGCCAGCAGCTTGCAAGGGGAAGTGGGTGGCTACACCTTC	CASSLQGEVGGYTF
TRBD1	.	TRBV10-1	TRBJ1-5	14	TGCGCCAGCAGATTTACAGACAGGGGGGAGCCCCAGCATTTT	CASRFTDRGEPQHF
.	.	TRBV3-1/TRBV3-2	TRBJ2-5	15	TGTGCCAGCAGCCAAGAGGGCAGGGGTGGGGAGACCCAGTACTTC	CASSQEGRGGETQYF
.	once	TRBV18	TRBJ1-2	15	TGTGCCAGCTCACCGACTTCGACAGTCAACTATGGCTACACCTTC	CASSPTSTVNYGYTF
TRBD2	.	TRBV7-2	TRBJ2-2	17	TGTGCCAGCAGCCCCTCCGGGACTAGCGGTCGACTCGGGGAGCTGTTTTTT	CASSPSGTSGRLGELFF
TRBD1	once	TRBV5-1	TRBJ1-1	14	TGCGCCAGCAGCCCAAGGACAGGGGCCACTGAAGCTTTCTTT	CASSPRTGATEAFF
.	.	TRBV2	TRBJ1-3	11	TGTGCCAGCAGTGAATATGACACCATATATTTT	CASSEYDTIYF
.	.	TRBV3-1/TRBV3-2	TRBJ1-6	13	TGTGCCAGCAGCCAAATCATTAATTCACCCCTCCACTTT	CASSQIINSPLHF
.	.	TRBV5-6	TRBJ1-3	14	TGTGCCAGCAGCTTGAGTGTAAGCGAGGACACCATATATTTT	CASSLSVSEDTIYF
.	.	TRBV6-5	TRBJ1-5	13	TGTGCCAGCAGTTACTCGATTGGCCAGCCCCAGCATTTT	CASSYSIGQPQHF
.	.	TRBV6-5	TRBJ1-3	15	TGTGCCAGCAGTTACTTTGGGCGATCTGGAAACACCATATATTTT	CASSYFGRSGNTIYF
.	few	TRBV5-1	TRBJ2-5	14	TGCGCCAGCAGCTTGGTGGCCACCCAAGAGACCCAGTACTTC	CASSLVATQETQYF
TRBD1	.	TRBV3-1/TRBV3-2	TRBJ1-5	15	TGTGCCAGCAGCAGGACAGGGGGCGGAAATCAGCCCCAGCATTTT	CASSRTGGGNQPQHF
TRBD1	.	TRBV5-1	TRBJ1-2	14	TGCGCCAGCAGCAACCCGGGACAGGGTACTGGCTACACCTTC	CASSNPGQGTGYTF
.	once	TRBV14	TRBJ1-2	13	TGTGCCAGCAGCCAAGGTTTATTCTATGGCTACACCTTC	CASSQGLFYGYTF
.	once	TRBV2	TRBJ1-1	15	TGTGCCAGCAGTGAGCTAGTGGTTTGGAACACTGAAGCTTTCTTT	CASSELVVWNTEAFF
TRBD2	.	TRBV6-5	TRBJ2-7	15	TGTGCCAGCAGCTCGGGACTAGCGGGGGGGTACGAGCAGTACTTC	CASSSGLAGGYEQYF
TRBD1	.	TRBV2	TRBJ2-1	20	TGTGCCAGCAGTGAAGCCCCACCGGGCCTGGCAGGGGGCTTAAGGTTTGAGCAGTTCTTC	CASSEAPPGLAGGLRFEQFF
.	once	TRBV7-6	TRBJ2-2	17	TGTGCCAGCACCTTCGCGGGGCGGGGGCTCGGCACCGGGGAGCTGTTTTTT	CASTFAGRGLGTGELFF
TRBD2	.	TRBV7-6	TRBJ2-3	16	TGTGCCAGCAGCACCCGGCGGGGGTCTAGCACAGATACGCAGTATTTT	CASSTRRGSSTDTQYF
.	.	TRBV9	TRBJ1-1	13	TGTGCCAGCGGGATCGGACAAGACACTGAAGCTTTCTTT	CASGIGQDTEAFF
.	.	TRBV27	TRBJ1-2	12	TGTGCCAGCAGTTATAGGGGGGGAGGCTACACCTTC	CASSYRGGGYTF
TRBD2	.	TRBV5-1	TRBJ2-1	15	TGCGCCAGCAGCTTGGGAGCGGGGGGGTTTAATGAGCAGTTCTTC	CASSLGAGGFNEQFF
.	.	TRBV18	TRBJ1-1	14	TGTGCCAGCTCACCACTGGCACATCTCACTGAAGCTTTCTTT	CASSPLAHLTEAFF
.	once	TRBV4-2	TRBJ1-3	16	TGTGCCAGCAGCCAAGGGGGCCGGAGCTCTGGAAACACCATATATTTT	CASSQGGRSSGNTIYF
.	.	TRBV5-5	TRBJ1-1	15	TGTGCCAGCAGCTGGGGGGATCGGGCGAAGGCTGAAGCTTTCTTT	CASSWGDRAKAEAFF
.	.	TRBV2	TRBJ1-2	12	TGTGCCAGCAGTGTACACCTCTATGGCTACACCTTC	CASSVHLYGYTF
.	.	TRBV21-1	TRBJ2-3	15	TGTGCCAGCAGCAATGAGGCGGGGGCCCGCCATACGCAGTATTTT	CASSNEAGARHTQYF
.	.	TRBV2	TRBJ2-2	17	TGTGCCAGCAGCAAAGCCGGGACTCCCGCGAACACCGGGGAGCTGTTTTTT	CASSKAGTPANTGELFF
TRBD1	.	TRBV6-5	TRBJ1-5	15	TGTGCCACAGACCTCGTACAGGGGGGGAATCAGCCCCAGCATTTT	CATDLVQGGNQPQHF
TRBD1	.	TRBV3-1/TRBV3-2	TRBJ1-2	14	TGTGCCAGCAGCGCGGGACAGCGTAACTATGGCTACACCTTC	CASSAGQRNYGYTF
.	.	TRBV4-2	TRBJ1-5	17	TGTGCCAGCAGCCCTCTGTTTGATGCGGATCCTAACCAGCCCCAGCATTTT	CASSPLFDADPNQPQHF
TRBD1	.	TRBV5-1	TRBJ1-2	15	TGCGCCAGCAGCCCGACGACAGGGGACTTGGGTGGCTACACCTTC	CASSPTTGDLGGYTF
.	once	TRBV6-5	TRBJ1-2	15	TGTGCCAGCGCCCCCCGGTCCCTTGGTAACTATGGCTACACCTTC	CASAPRSLGNYGYTF
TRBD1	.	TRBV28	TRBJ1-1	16	TGTGCCAGCAGTTTGTGGAGGGGGACAGGGACCTTCGGGGCTTTCTTT	CASSLWRGTGTFGAFF
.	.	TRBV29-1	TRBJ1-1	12	TGCAGCGTGGGGACACCTAACACTGAAGCTTTCTTT	CSVGTPNTEAFF
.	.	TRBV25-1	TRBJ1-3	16	TGTGCCAGCAGCTTCAGTATGGCAGGGAATAGAAACACCATATATTTT	CASSFSMAGNRNTIYF
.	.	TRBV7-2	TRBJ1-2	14	TGTGCCAGCAGCTTTGCGGGGTCCAACTATGGCTACACCTTC	CASSFAGSNYGYTF
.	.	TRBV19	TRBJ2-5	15	TGTGCCAGTAGTATTGGGAGACTTATCCAAGAGACCCAGTACTTC	CASSIGRLIQETQYF
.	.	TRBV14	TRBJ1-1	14	TGTGCCAGCAGCCAAGTTGGCGGGGGCACTGAAGCTTTCTTT	CASSQVGGGTEAFF
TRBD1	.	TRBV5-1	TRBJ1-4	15	TGCGCCAGCAGCCGGAACAGACAGGGAGGAGAAAAACTGTTTTTT	CASSRNRQGGEKLFF
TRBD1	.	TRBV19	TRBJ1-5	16	TGTGCCAGTAGTATAGTCAACAGGGGTAGCAATCAGCCCCAGCATTTT	CASSIVNRGSNQPQHF
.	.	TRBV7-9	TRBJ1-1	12	TGTGCCAGCAGCTTAGGGGGCCGCGTCCCCCGTTTT	CASSLGGRVPRF
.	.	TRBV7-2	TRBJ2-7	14	TGTGCCAGCAGCTTAATGCAGGACTCCTACGAGCAGTACTTC	CASSLMQDSYEQYF
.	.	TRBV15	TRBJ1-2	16	TGTGCCACCAGCAGCCACACCACGCGAGGGAACTATGGCTACACCTTC	CATSSHTTRGNYGYTF
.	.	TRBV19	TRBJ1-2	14	TGTGCCAGTAGTTTGGCAGGGAAGGACTATGGCTACACCTTC	CASSLAGKDYGYTF
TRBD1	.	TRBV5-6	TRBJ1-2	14	TGTGCCAGCAGCTGGGGACAGGGGGAGAGTGGCTACACCTTC	CASSWGQGESGYTF
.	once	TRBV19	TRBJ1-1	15	TGTGCCAGTAGCCGACCGTTGGGGGCGAACACTGAAGCTTTCTTT	CASSRPLGANTEAFF
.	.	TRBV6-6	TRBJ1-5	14	TGTGCCAGCAGTTCCTGGGACACACGACAGCCCCAGCATTTT	CASSSWDTRQPQHF
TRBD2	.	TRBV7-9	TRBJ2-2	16	TGTGCCAGCAGCTACTCAGCGGGGGGAAACACCGGGGAGCTGTTTTTT	CASSYSAGGNTGELFF
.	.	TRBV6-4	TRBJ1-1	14	TGTGCCAGCAGTGACCAGGGCAGGACCACTGAAGCTTTCTTT	CASSDQGRTTEAFF
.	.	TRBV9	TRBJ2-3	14	TGTGCCAGCAGCGCTAATCCGAGCACAGATACGCAGTATTTT	CASSANPSTDTQYF
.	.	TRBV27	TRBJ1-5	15	TGTGCCAGCAGTCCGTCGGGAGGTGGAAATCAGCCCCAGCATTTT	CASSPSGGGNQPQHF
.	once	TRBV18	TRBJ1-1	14	TGTGCCAGCTCAACCCGGACGGGAAACACTGAAGCTTTCTTT	CASSTRTGNTEAFF
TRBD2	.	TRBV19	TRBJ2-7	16	TGTGCCAGTAGTAGAACCGGGACTAGCGGGTCCTACGAGCAGTACTTC	CASSRTGTSGSYEQYF
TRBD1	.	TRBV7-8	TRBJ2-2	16	TGTGCCAGCAGCCCGGGACAGGGGTATACGACCGGGGAGCTGTTTTTT	CASSPGQGYTTGELFF